This T cell receptor (beta chain) was identified during a study of shared clonotypes between healthy human individuals. Study summary: Donors were a couple of women and a few men aged 18 to 49.

Findings and caveats of the study: Enrolling few donors narrowed the genetic and exposure-history diversity that was represented. Deeper or shallower sequencing was expected to change how clonotypes are shared among donors.

Points on this clone: The antigen is undetermined.

Trimming removed 3 bases at V and 0 bases at J, with 3 bases between. The germline V gene encodes CDR1 SQVTM and CDR2 ANQGSEA. This CDR3 comprises 12 residues. Genomic DNA (from each subset) was split evenly across several immunoSEQ plates. Only in-frame clones appear in the TCRdb table, and some are missing; sequencing was by immunoSEQ multiplex PCR. Here the sample spans 75,000 to 100,000 clones, less than 60% being singletons. The chain employs TRBV29-1 and TRBJ1-3; no reliable D call. The sequence was collected from a woman aged 40-49 years in good health. Some clones in this sample may be carry-over from other donors' samples. Sequenced input: PBMCs. The chain's CDR3 is CSVESSGNTIYF. The CDR3 DNA reads as TGCAGCGTTGAGTCCTCTGGAAACACCATATATTTT.